The rows below give T cell receptor beta chains drawn from one sample of a study of Ad26.COV2.S vaccination and SARS-CoV-2 variants. The assay was immunoSEQ multiplex PCR, and TCRdb's table has in-frame clones only and misses some. Among about 350,000 clones listed, around 92% were seen once. Here the sequenced sample was peripheral blood, taken after recovery from COVID-19. All receptors derive from a human donor who had recovered from COVID-19. Both conserved end residues are part of each CDR3. The order of the fields is J gene, V gene, clone size, D gene, CDR3 DNA, CDR3 protein. The D gene is left open where the match is weak. Only some rows state a clone size, as once, few, many or a class for expanded clones.

TRBJ1-4 | TRBV20-1 | NA | NA | TGCAGTGCCCGAGTTAATGAAAAACTGTTTTTT | CSARVNEKLFF
TRBJ1-3 | TRBV9 | once | TRBD1 | TGTGCCAGCAGCGAGGACAGGGTGACGGGGTCTGGAAACACCATATATTTT | CASSEDRVTGSGNTIYF
TRBJ2-2 | TRBV4-2 | NA | TRBD1 | TGTGCCAGCAGCCAAGAAATGACAGGGATCGGGGAGCTGTTTTTT | CASSQEMTGIGELFF
TRBJ1-1 | TRBV6-5 | NA | NA | TGTGGTGTTGCCCCGAACACTGAAGCTTTCTTT | CGVAPNTEAFF
TRBJ1-4 | TRBV24-1 | NA | NA | TGTGCCACCAGTGATTCCCCAAACTTCAGGGCCGGTAAGGGAAAACTGTTTTTT | CATSDSPNFRAGKGKLFF
TRBJ1-5 | TRBV7-3 | few | NA | TGTGCCAGCAGCTTACTCAGGGGCGGCGATCAGCCCCAGCATTTT | CASSLLRGGDQPQHF
TRBJ1-5 | TRBV3-1/TRBV3-2 | NA | NA | TGTGCCAGCAGCCAAGGAGAGGGACGGCAGCCCCAGCATTTT | CASSQGEGRQPQHF
TRBJ2-1 | TRBV10-3 | NA | NA | TGTGCCATCAGTGAGAACCGGGGGGCGGGATCGTTCTTC | CAISENRGAGSFF
TRBJ2-7 | TRBV5-1 | NA | TRBD2 | TGCGCCAGCAGCTCCGGGGCCGCGGGGGCCTACGAGCAGTACTTC | CASSSGAAGAYEQYF
TRBJ1-2 | TRBV11-2 | NA | NA | TGTGCCAGCAGCTTAGATTTACGATATGGCTACACCTTC | CASSLDLRYGYTF
TRBJ1-1 | TRBV9 | NA | TRBD1 | TGTGCCAGCAGCTCCAGAGTAGGGGCAGGGGGAAGAGCTTTCTTT | CASSSRVGAGGRAFF
TRBJ1-6 | TRBV6-5 | NA | NA | TGTGCCAGCAGTTACTACGGAGATAATTCACCCCTCCACTTT | CASSYYGDNSPLHF
TRBJ2-4 | TRBV19 | NA | NA | TGTGCCAGTAGTCAAAGTAGAAACATTCAGTACTTC | CASSQSRNIQYF
TRBJ1-1 | TRBV5-1 | NA | TRBD1 | TGCGCCAGCAGCCTCAGGGGGGACACTGAAGCTTTCTTT | CASSLRGDTEAFF
TRBJ2-3 | TRBV5-4 | NA | NA | TGTGCCAGCAGCTTACGGCAGGGGGGAACAGATACGCAGTATTTT | CASSLRQGGTDTQYF
TRBJ1-2 | TRBV6-5 | NA | NA | TGTGCCAGCAATCGGGGGACGGGATACTATGGCTACACCTTC | CASNRGTGYYGYTF
TRBJ2-2 | TRBV4-1 | NA | NA | TGCGCCAGCAGCCAAGAGGTCCGGCACACCGGGGAGCTGTTTTTT | CASSQEVRHTGELFF
TRBJ1-4 | TRBV4-2 | NA | NA | TGTGCCAGCAGCCAGGACTCGGATACTAATGAAAAACTGTTTTTT | CASSQDSDTNEKLFF
TRBJ2-7 | TRBV5-4 | NA | NA | TGTGCCAGCAGCTTGCGAGGGGATGTGAACGAGCAGTACTTC | CASSLRGDVNEQYF
TRBJ2-5 | TRBV19 | NA | NA | TGTGCCAGTAGTATAGCCAGGCAAGAGACCCAGTACTTC | CASSIARQETQYF
TRBJ2-3 | TRBV5-4 | NA | TRBD1 | TGTGCCAGCAGCGCGACAGGGGGTACACCAGATACGCAGTATTTT | CASSATGGTPDTQYF
TRBJ2-1 | TRBV4-1 | NA | NA | TGCGCCAGCAGCCAAGACACCAGGCCTGCCCCCCACAATGAGCAGTTCTTC | CASSQDTRPAPHNEQFF
TRBJ1-5 | TRBV9 | once | NA | TGTGCCAGCAGCGCCGGAGGGTATGGGGGCAATCAGCCCCAGCATTTT | CASSAGGYGGNQPQHF
TRBJ1-3 | TRBV23-1 | NA | NA | TGCGCCAGCAGTCAATGGGACAACTCTGGAAACACCATATATTTT | CASSQWDNSGNTIYF
TRBJ2-2 | TRBV9 | NA | NA | TGTGCCAGCAGCGGCCGACGGGAGAGGGACACCGGGGAGCTGTTTTTT | CASSGRRERDTGELFF
TRBJ1-2 | TRBV6-1 | NA | NA | TGTGCCAGCAGTGAATCGTCTAACTATGGCTACACCTTC | CASSESSNYGYTF
TRBJ1-1 | TRBV5-1 | once | NA | TGCGCCTCTACGGGGAGCGCTGAAGCTTTCTTT | CASTGSAEAFF
TRBJ1-1 | TRBV18 | NA | NA | TGTGCCAGCTCACGAGGAGGGATGAACACTGAAGCTTTCTTT | CASSRGGMNTEAFF
TRBJ2-6 | TRBV4-3 | NA | NA | TGCGCCAGCAGCCAAGATTCCAACTCTGGGGCCAACGTCCTGACTTTC | CASSQDSNSGANVLTF
TRBJ2-6 | TRBV5-1 | once | TRBD1 | TGCGCCAGCAGCCTGTACGGGACAGGGAACTTCTTTGGGGCCAACGTCCTGACTTTC | CASSLYGTGNFFGANVLTF
TRBJ1-2 | TRBV9 | NA | NA | TGTGCCAGCGGGGGGACGGCGAACTATGGCTACACCTTC | CASGGTANYGYTF
TRBJ2-2 | TRBV5-1 | NA | TRBD1 | TGCGCCAGCAGCTCTGCCGGACAGGGCGCCGGGGAGCTGTTTTTT | CASSSAGQGAGELFF
TRBJ2-3 | TRBV2 | NA | NA | TGTGCCAGCACGGGACCCGGTGAGGTGGTTCATGCGCAGTATTTT | CASTGPGEVVHAQYF
TRBJ1-1 | TRBV12-3/TRBV12-4 | NA | NA | TGTGCCAGCAGTCTCCTTGGGGGGGCTGAAGCTTTCTTT | CASSLLGGAEAFF
TRBJ2-3 | TRBV5-1 | NA | TRBD2 | TGCGCCAGCAGCCCCCCCCCAGCGGGGGGTTCAGATACGCAGTATTTT | CASSPPPAGGSDTQYF
TRBJ1-2 | TRBV18 | NA | NA | TGTGCCAGCTCACCACCGGACGGGTACTATGGCTACACCTTC | CASSPPDGYYGYTF
TRBJ1-1 | TRBV7-3 | few | NA | TGTGCCAGCAGTTCCCAAGAAAACACTGAAGCTTTCTTT | CASSSQENTEAFF
TRBJ2-7 | TRBV11-2 | NA | NA | TGTGCCAGCAGCTTAAAATATGATGGGGAGTTCGACGAGCAGTACTTC | CASSLKYDGEFDEQYF
TRBJ1-5 | TRBV19 | NA | NA | TGTGCCAGTAGTGCCGGCCGGTGGGGCAATCAGCCCCAGCATTTT | CASSAGRWGNQPQHF
TRBJ2-1 | TRBV29-1 | once | NA | TGCAGCGTTCGAGGCTCCTTCGGCAATGAGCAGTTCTTC | CSVRGSFGNEQFF
TRBJ1-1 | TRBV7-2 | NA | NA | TGTGCCAGCAGTTACGACAACTGGGTGGGTGTGGGAACTGAAGCTTTCTTT | CASSYDNWVGVGTEAFF
TRBJ2-1 | TRBV7-9 | NA | NA | TGTGCCAGCAGCTTGGGGCGGGGGCCTGTGGATGAGCAGTTCTTC | CASSLGRGPVDEQFF
TRBJ2-7 | TRBV12-2 | NA | NA | TGTGCAAGTCGCTTAGTCCTGGGGGGCGGGGACAGAACCTACGAGCAGTACTTC | CASRLVLGGGDRTYEQYF
TRBJ2-5 | TRBV19 | NA | NA | TGTGCCAGTAGTGGCCAGCAAGAGACCCAGTACTTC | CASSGQQETQYF
TRBJ1-5 | TRBV12-3/TRBV12-4 | NA | NA | TGTGCCAGCAGACAGGGCAACCGAGGGCCCCAGCATTTT | CASRQGNRGPQHF
TRBJ2-7 | TRBV7-2 | NA | NA | TGTGCCAGCAGCCCAGGGTCGGGGGTGGAGTACTTC | CASSPGSGVEYF
TRBJ1-1 | TRBV11-2 | NA | NA | TGTGCCAGCAGCTTAACAGGGAACACTGAAGCTTTCTTT | CASSLTGNTEAFF
TRBJ1-1 | TRBV2 | NA | NA | TGTGCCAGCAGTGGGAGGACGGAAGCGAACACTGAAGCTTTCTTT | CASSGRTEANTEAFF
TRBJ1-1 | TRBV6-6 | NA | TRBD1 | TGTGCCAGCAGTATAGAGACAGGGGTGAGTGAAGCTTTCTTT | CASSIETGVSEAFF
TRBJ1-5 | TRBV10-3 | NA | NA | TGTGCCATCAGTCCCTACGGGGGGGATCAGCCCCAGCATTTT | CAISPYGGDQPQHF